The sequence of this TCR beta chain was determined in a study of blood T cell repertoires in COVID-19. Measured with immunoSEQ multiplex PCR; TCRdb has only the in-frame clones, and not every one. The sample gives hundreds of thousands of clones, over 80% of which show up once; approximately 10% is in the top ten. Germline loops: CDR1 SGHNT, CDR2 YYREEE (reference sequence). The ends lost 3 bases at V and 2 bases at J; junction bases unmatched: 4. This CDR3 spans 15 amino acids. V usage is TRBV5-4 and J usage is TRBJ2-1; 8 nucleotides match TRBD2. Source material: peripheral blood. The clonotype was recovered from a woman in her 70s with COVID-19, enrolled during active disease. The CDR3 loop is CASSSALAAYNEQFF. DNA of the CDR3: TGTGCCAGCAGCTCGGCACTAGCGGCCTACAATGAGCAGTTCTTC.